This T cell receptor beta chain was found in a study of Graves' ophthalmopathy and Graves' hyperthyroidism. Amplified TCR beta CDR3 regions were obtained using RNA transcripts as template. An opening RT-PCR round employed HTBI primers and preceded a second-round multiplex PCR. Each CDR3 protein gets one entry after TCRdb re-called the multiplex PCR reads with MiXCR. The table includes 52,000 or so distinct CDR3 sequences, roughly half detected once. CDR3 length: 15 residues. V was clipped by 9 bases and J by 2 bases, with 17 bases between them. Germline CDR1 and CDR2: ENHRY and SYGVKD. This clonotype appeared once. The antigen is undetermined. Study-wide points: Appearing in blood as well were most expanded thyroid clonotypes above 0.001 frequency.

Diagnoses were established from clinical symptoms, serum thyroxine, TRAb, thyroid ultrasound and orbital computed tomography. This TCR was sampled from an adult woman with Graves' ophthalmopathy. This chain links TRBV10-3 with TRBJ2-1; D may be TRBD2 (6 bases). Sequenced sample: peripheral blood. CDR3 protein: CAIGTSKGPYNEQFF. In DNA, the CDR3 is TGTGCCATAGGAACTAGCAAGGGCCCCTACAATGAGCAGTTCTTC.